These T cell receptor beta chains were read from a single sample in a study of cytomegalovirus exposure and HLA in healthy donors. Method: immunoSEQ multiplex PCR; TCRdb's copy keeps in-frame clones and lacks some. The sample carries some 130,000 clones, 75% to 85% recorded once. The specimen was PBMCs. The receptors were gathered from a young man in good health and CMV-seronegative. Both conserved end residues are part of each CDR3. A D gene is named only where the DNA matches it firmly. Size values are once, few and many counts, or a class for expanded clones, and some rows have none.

cdr3_nt: TGCGCCAGCAGCCAAATCTTGAATCAGCCCCAGCATTTT
cdr3_aa: CASSQILNQPQHF
d_call: NA
j_call: TRBJ1-5
clone_size: NA
v_call: TRBV4-1

cdr3_nt: TGTGCCAGCAGCTTCCGGTTGCCGACCTACGAGCAGTACTTC
cdr3_aa: CASSFRLPTYEQYF
d_call: NA
j_call: TRBJ2-7
clone_size: NA
v_call: TRBV11-3

cdr3_nt: TGTGCCAGCACGACAGGCCAAATCTATGGCTACACCTTC
cdr3_aa: CASTTGQIYGYTF
d_call: NA
j_call: TRBJ1-2
clone_size: NA
v_call: TRBV28

cdr3_nt: TGTGCCAGCAGCTTAGTATATTCCCAAGAGACCCAGTACTTC
cdr3_aa: CASSLVYSQETQYF
d_call: NA
j_call: TRBJ2-5
clone_size: NA
v_call: TRBV7-2

cdr3_nt: TGTGCCAGCAGCAGATCCACAGGGGCGTACAATGAGCAGTTCTTC
cdr3_aa: CASSRSTGAYNEQFF
d_call: TRBD1
j_call: TRBJ2-1
clone_size: NA
v_call: TRBV11-3

cdr3_nt: TGTGCCTGGAGCTTCCGACAGGGGGCGGAAAAACTGTTTTTT
cdr3_aa: CAWSFRQGAEKLFF
d_call: TRBD1
j_call: TRBJ1-4
clone_size: NA
v_call: TRBV30

cdr3_nt: TGTGCCAGCAGTTCTCCTAGCGGGAGGAGGACGCAGTATTTT
cdr3_aa: CASSSPSGRRTQYF
d_call: TRBD2
j_call: TRBJ2-3
clone_size: NA
v_call: TRBV28

cdr3_nt: TGTGCCAGCAGTTCGCAGGGTTTCTACACTGAAGCTTTCTTT
cdr3_aa: CASSSQGFYTEAFF
d_call: NA
j_call: TRBJ1-1
clone_size: NA
v_call: TRBV28

cdr3_nt: TGTGCCAGCAATCTCCAAATTGCACAAACGGGGGACACTGAAGCTTTCTTT
cdr3_aa: CASNLQIAQTGDTEAFF
d_call: NA
j_call: TRBJ1-1
clone_size: NA
v_call: TRBV2

cdr3_nt: TGTGCCAGCAACCCTGGGCCTAGCGCCTCCTACGAGCAGTACTTC
cdr3_aa: CASNPGPSASYEQYF
d_call: NA
j_call: TRBJ2-7
clone_size: NA
v_call: TRBV7-9

cdr3_nt: TGCGCCAGCACCTTCGGGGACGGGGAGCTGTTTTTT
cdr3_aa: CASTFGDGELFF
d_call: NA
j_call: TRBJ2-2
clone_size: few
v_call: TRBV5-1